These T cell receptor beta chains were read from a single sample in a study of shared clonotypes between healthy human individuals. Assay used: immunoSEQ multiplex PCR; TCRdb lists only in-frame clones, some missing. The sample records around 2.3 million clones, approximately 96% being singletons. Sequenced: naive CD4+ T cells sorted from blood. These receptors were obtained from a man in his late teens or twenties in good health. Both conserved end residues are part of each CDR3. Fields, in order: CDR3 DNA, CDR3 protein, D gene, J gene, clone size, V gene. D genes are given only for firm matches. Size is stated for part of the rows, as once, few or many counts, or as a class when the clone is expanded.

TGTGCCAGCAGCTTTGGGCAACAGTCCTACAATGAGCAGTTCTTC CASSFGQQSYNEQFF NA TRBJ2-1 NA TRBV13
TGTGCCAGCAGCTTATGGGGAGGCCAAGAGACCCAGTACTTC CASSLWGGQETQYF NA TRBJ2-5 NA TRBV11-2
TGTGCCAGCAGCTTAGCACTCGACAGGAACTACGAGCAGTACTTC CASSLALDRNYEQYF NA TRBJ2-7 NA TRBV7-9
TGTGCCTGGAGTGTACGAGGAGGCACTAATGAAAAACTGTTTTTT CAWSVRGGTNEKLFF NA TRBJ1-4 NA TRBV30
TGTGCCAGCAGCAAGGACTGGAACTCCCAAGAGACCCAGTACTTC CASSKDWNSQETQYF NA TRBJ2-5 NA TRBV21-1
TGTGCCAGCAGTTACTCCCACATCAATCAGCCCCAGCATTTT CASSYSHINQPQHF NA TRBJ1-5 NA TRBV6-5
TGTGCCAGCAGCGCCCACGGGACAGCGGCCTACGAGCAGTACTTC CASSAHGTAAYEQYF TRBD1 TRBJ2-7 NA TRBV7-9
TGCAGCGCAACGGGACTAGCGGGAGGGCCGAGGAACAACGAGCAGTACTTC CSATGLAGGPRNNEQYF TRBD2 TRBJ2-7 NA TRBV29-1
TGTGCCAGCAGCCCCGATCGCGGAAGTCATAATGAAAAACTGTTTTTT CASSPDRGSHNEKLFF NA TRBJ1-4 NA TRBV9
TGTGCTAGTGGTTCCCCCCCCACCGAGCAGTTCTTC CASGSPPTEQFF NA TRBJ2-1 NA TRBV12-5
TGTGCCAGCAGGCCTCGACAGGGAGGCGACGAGCAGTACTTC CASRPRQGGDEQYF NA TRBJ2-7 few TRBV2
TGTGCCAGCAGTTACCTTGCGTTTAGCTCCTACAATGAGCAGTTCTTC CASSYLAFSSYNEQFF NA TRBJ2-1 NA TRBV6-5
TGTGCCAGCTCACCCCCGTCCAACACAGATACGCAGTATTTT CASSPPSNTDTQYF NA TRBJ2-3 NA TRBV18
TGTGCCAGCAGCACTTCGGGGACATACTCCTACGAGCAGTACTTC CASSTSGTYSYEQYF NA TRBJ2-7 NA TRBV7-2
TGTGCCAGCACCTTCGGGACTAGCGGGAGTTACGAGCAGTACTTC CASTFGTSGSYEQYF TRBD2 TRBJ2-7 NA TRBV6-6
TGTGCCAGTAGTACAACTAGAGGCCCTGCTAGCGGGAGGGCCACCGAGCAGTACTTC CASSTTRGPASGRATEQYF TRBD2 TRBJ2-7 NA TRBV19
TGTGCCATCAGTGTGGGTCTAGCGGGAGGAGGGTACCAAGAGACCCAGTACTTC CAISVGLAGGGYQETQYF TRBD2 TRBJ2-5 NA TRBV10-3
TGTGCCAGCAGCTTAGGGGGCTTGGGCATCAACTCTGGAAACACCATATATTTT CASSLGGLGINSGNTIYF NA TRBJ1-3 NA TRBV7-9
TGTGCCATCAGTGATGGGTTGGAAGCGTACTTC CAISDGLEAYF NA TRBJ2-7 NA TRBV10-3
TGTGCCAGCAGCGCCCACCCGTGGCTACTAGTCACCGGGGAGCTGTTTTTT CASSAHPWLLVTGELFF NA TRBJ2-2 NA TRBV7-9
TGTGCCAGCTCACTAAGCGCCAGCTCTGGAAACACCATATATTTT CASSLSASSGNTIYF NA TRBJ1-3 NA TRBV18
TGTGCCAGCACCCTAGTAGGGAGCACTGAAGCTTTCTTT CASTLVGSTEAFF NA TRBJ1-1 NA TRBV7-8
TGCAGCGGACAGATCTCTTATGGCTACACCTTC CSGQISYGYTF NA TRBJ1-2 NA TRBV29-1
TGTGCCAGCTCACCAATAAAGTCAGGGGAGAGCGAGCAGTACTTC CASSPIKSGESEQYF NA TRBJ2-7 NA TRBV18
TGTGCCAGCAGCTTGGATGAAAAACTGTTTTTT CASSLDEKLFF NA TRBJ1-4 NA TRBV7-6
TGTGCCAGCAGCTTGTACAACTCCTACGAGCAGTACTTC CASSLYNSYEQYF NA TRBJ2-7 NA TRBV7-2
TGTGCCACCAGCAGGAGGGATAGCACAGATACGCAGTATTTT CATSRRDSTDTQYF NA TRBJ2-3 NA TRBV15
TGTGCCAGCAGCGGGAGTCTTGGGGATCAGCCCCAGCATTTT CASSGSLGDQPQHF NA TRBJ1-5 NA TRBV6-1
TGTGCCAGCAGCTTAGGCAGACTAGCGGACACAGATACGCAGTATTTT CASSLGRLADTDTQYF TRBD2 TRBJ2-3 NA TRBV11-2
TGTGCCAGCACCACGGGCCTCACGGCGCAGTATTTT CASTTGLTAQYF NA TRBJ2-3 NA TRBV7-9
TGTGCCAGCAGCCTACAGGGGAGTACTGGGGCCAACGTCCTGACTTTC CASSLQGSTGANVLTF TRBD1 TRBJ2-6 NA TRBV7-2
TGCGCCAGCAGCTTCCTAGCGGGATCAAACCCCTACGAGCAGTACTTC CASSFLAGSNPYEQYF TRBD2 TRBJ2-7 NA TRBV5-1
TGCGCCAGCAGCCAAGATAGGAGCGATGACAGGGGTTACACCTTC CASSQDRSDDRGYTF TRBD1 TRBJ1-2 NA TRBV4-3
TGTGCCAGCAGTGAGGACAGGGGTTTCGGCAATGAGCAGTTCTTC CASSEDRGFGNEQFF TRBD1 TRBJ2-1 NA TRBV6-1
TGTGCCAGCAGCTCTAGACGGGGGGTAGGATCCGATACGCAGTATTTT CASSSRRGVGSDTQYF TRBD2 TRBJ2-3 NA TRBV7-2
TGTGCCAGCAGCTCGACAGGAACCTATGGCTACACCTTC CASSSTGTYGYTF NA TRBJ1-2 few TRBV7-9
TGTGCCAGCAGCTTAGTCGGCAGGGTGAACTATGGCTACACCTTC CASSLVGRVNYGYTF NA TRBJ1-2 NA TRBV11-3
TGTGCCAGCAGCTTTCTCACCCTGCAGCCCAATTCACCCCTCCACTTT CASSFLTLQPNSPLHF NA TRBJ1-6 NA TRBV5-8
TGTGCCAGCAGCCAGGACGGAGGGAGGAGCAATCAGCCCCAGCATTTT CASSQDGGRSNQPQHF NA TRBJ1-5 NA TRBV7-2
TGTGCCAGCTCACCCGTTGGACCCGTTAGCAATCAGCCCCAGCATTTT CASSPVGPVSNQPQHF NA TRBJ1-5 NA TRBV18
TGCGCCAGCAGTGAGTGGTCAGAGTACAATGAGCAGTTCTTC CASSEWSEYNEQFF NA TRBJ2-1 NA TRBV10-2
TGTGCCAGCGGTTGGCAGACCGATCAGCCCCAGCATTTT CASGWQTDQPQHF NA TRBJ1-5 NA TRBV2
TGTGCCAGCAGCCTCACACCGGGTGGCGGGGGGACCGATGAGCAGTTCTTC CASSLTPGGGGTDEQFF TRBD2 TRBJ2-1 NA TRBV4-2
TGTGCCAGCAGCCGCGGGACAGCGGATGGCTACACCTTC CASSRGTADGYTF TRBD1 TRBJ1-2 NA TRBV7-2
TGTGCCAGCAGTGAACAGGAGAGCTCCTACAATGAGCAGTTCTTC CASSEQESSYNEQFF NA TRBJ2-1 NA TRBV2
TGCGCCAGCAGCTTGGCCTCAAACTCCTACGAGCAGTACTTC CASSLASNSYEQYF NA TRBJ2-7 NA TRBV5-1
TGCGCCAGCAGGGGGCAGGGGAACACTGAAGCTTTCTTT CASRGQGNTEAFF NA TRBJ1-1 NA TRBV5-1
TGTGCCATCAACAACGGGCAAGGGGGTGAGCAGTTCTTC CAINNGQGGEQFF NA TRBJ2-1 NA TRBV10-3
TGTGCCAGCAGCTTAGGGGTCACTGAAGCTTTCTTT CASSLGVTEAFF NA TRBJ1-1 NA TRBV7-9
TGTGCCTCTCGGACAGGGGGCATCGATACGCAGTATTTT CASRTGGIDTQYF TRBD1 TRBJ2-3 NA TRBV10-3
TGTGCCAGCTCACCACCCGGGGTCTCCTATAATTCACCCCTCCACTTT CASSPPGVSYNSPLHF NA TRBJ1-6 NA TRBV18
TGTGCCAGCAGTCTCGACAGGGTATATGGCTACACCTTC CASSLDRVYGYTF TRBD1 TRBJ1-2 NA TRBV28
TGTGCCAGCAGCGTGGAAACCGGGACCCCCTACGAGCAGTACTTC CASSVETGTPYEQYF NA TRBJ2-7 NA TRBV11-2